The clone carrying this T cell receptor (beta chain) was counted a few times. What it binds is unknown. The data stem from a study of post-analysis software for immune sequencing data. Study information: Recorded subtypes: relapsing-remitting, secondary progressive, progressive-relapsing; some patients unannotated.

The library was made from cDNA and included unique molecular identifiers. Starting from roughly 1 to 10 million T cells, the study yielded approximately 460,000 cDNA molecules. MiXCR, run by TCRdb on the PCR reads, gives a single entry per CDR3 protein. This table has 750,000 to 950,000 distinct CDR3 sequences, roughly 50% appearing once. Germline values: CDR1 DFQATT, CDR2 SNEGSKA (reference sequence). The germline V and J ends were trimmed by 4 bases and 3 bases, with 23 bases remaining between them. CDR3 length: 17 amino acids. Study outcomes and limitations: Patients had higher frequencies than controls of roughly 5 TRBV segments, including TRBV5-6, TRBV5-1 and TRBV20-1. The normalized Chao1 diversity of multiple sclerosis patients was significantly lower than that of controls.

Sequenced material: blood. V and J are TRBV20-1 and TRBJ2-3; TRBD2 might be the D (6 bases). The TCR was taken from a girl between 10 and 17 years old with multiple sclerosis. The CDR3, as DNA: TGCAGTGCTAAGCCCCCTCGGGGCGCGGGGAGTACAGATACGCAGTATTTT. Its protein product is CSAKPPRGAGSTDTQYF.